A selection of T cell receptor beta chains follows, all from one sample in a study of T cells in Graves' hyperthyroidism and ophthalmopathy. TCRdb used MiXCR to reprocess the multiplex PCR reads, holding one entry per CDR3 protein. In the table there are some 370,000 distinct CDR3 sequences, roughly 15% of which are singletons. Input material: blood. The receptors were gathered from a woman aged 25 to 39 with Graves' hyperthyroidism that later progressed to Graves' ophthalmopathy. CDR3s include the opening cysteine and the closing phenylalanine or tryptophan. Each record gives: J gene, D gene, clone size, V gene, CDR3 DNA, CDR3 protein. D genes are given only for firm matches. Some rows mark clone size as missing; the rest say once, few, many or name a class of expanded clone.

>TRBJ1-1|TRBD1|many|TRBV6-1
TGTGCCAGCAGGCAGGGGGTTGGCACTGAAGCTTTCTTT
CASRQGVGTEAFF
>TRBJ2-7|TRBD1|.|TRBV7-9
TGTGCCAGCAGACGTGGGACAGGGGACCGGGGCTCCTACGAGCAGTACTTC
CASRRGTGDRGSYEQYF
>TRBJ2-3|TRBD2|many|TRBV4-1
TGCGCCAGCAGCCAAAGACCGGGACTAGCGTCAGATACGCAGTATTTT
CASSQRPGLASDTQYF
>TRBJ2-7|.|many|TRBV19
TGTGCCAGTAGTATGGGTTTGGGGCTAAGCTCCTACGAGCAGTACTTC
CASSMGLGLSSYEQYF
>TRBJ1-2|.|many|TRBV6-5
TGTGCCAGCAGTTACGCGGCAGAGACTAACTATGGCTACACCTTC
CASSYAAETNYGYTF
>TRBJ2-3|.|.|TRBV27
TGTGCCAGCAGTTACGGGGGAGAGACAGATACGCAGTATTTT
CASSYGGETDTQYF
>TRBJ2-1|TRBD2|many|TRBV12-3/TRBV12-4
TGTGCCAGCATCGGGACTAGCGGGAACAATGAGCAGTTCTTC
CASIGTSGNNEQFF
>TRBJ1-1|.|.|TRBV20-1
TGCAGTGCTAGGGGTACGATTAGCATGAACACTGAAGCTTTCTTT
CSARGTISMNTEAFF
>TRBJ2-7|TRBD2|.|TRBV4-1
TGCGCCAGCAGCCAAGATGTATTACTAGCGGGGGCCTACGAGCAGTACTTC
CASSQDVLLAGAYEQYF
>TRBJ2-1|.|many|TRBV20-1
TGCAGTGCTAGAGATATACGGACGGCAAACAATGAGCAGTTCTTC
CSARDIRTANNEQFF
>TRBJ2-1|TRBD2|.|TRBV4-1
TGCGCCAGCAGCCAAGCGGCGGGAGTCCCCAATGAGCAGTTCTTC
CASSQAAGVPNEQFF
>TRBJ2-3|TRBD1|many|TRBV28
TGTGCCAGTTTGACAGGGAGCACAGATACGCAGTATTTT
CASLTGSTDTQYF
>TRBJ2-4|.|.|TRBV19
TGTGCCAGTACTCTCTCCCACGGATTTCTAGCCAAAAACATTCAGTACTTC
CASTLSHGFLAKNIQYF
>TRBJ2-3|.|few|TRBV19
TGTGCCAGTACTCCTGAAAGCACAGATACGCAGTATTTT
CASTPESTDTQYF
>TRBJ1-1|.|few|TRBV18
TGTGCCAGCTCAGTGCAGGGAGGAAGTTTCACTGAAGCTTTCTTT
CASSVQGGSFTEAFF
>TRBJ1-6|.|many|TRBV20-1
TGCAGTGCCGTTCTCCGGAATAATTCACCCCTCCACTTT
CSAVLRNNSPLHF
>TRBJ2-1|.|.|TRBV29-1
TGCAGCGTTGAGGGCAGGGTCTACAATGAGCAGTTCTTC
CSVEGRVYNEQFF
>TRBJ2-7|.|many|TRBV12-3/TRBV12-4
TGTGCCAGCAGCCACGGACTCTCCTACGAGCAGTACTTC
CASSHGLSYEQYF
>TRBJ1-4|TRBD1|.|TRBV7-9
TGTGCCAGCAGCCCCGGGACAGGAACTAATGAAAAACTGTTTTTT
CASSPGTGTNEKLFF
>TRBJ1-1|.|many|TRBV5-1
TGCGCCAGCAGCCCGGGAGCGGGGACTGAAGCTTTCTTT
CASSPGAGTEAFF
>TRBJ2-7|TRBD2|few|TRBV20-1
TGCAGTGCTTGTAGGCGGGAGTTCTCCTACGAGCAGTACTTC
CSACRREFSYEQYF
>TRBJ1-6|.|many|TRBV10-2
TGCGCCAGCAGTGTCGGGGATTCACCCCTCCACTTT
CASSVGDSPLHF